The 25 T cell receptor beta chains given below trace back to one sample, sequenced in a study of T cell repertoires in cytomegalovirus infection. TCRdb fed the reads into MiXCR, producing one record per CDR3 protein. The sample contains 450,000 to 650,000 distinct CDR3 sequences, 26% of which appear only once. Sequencing was carried out using PBMCs. These receptors originate from a human donor in good health (CMV status not recorded). Some clones in this sample may be carry-over from other donors' samples.

This clonotype was detected only a few times. As DNA, the CDR3 is TGTGCCAGCAGCTTAGCGGGTTTCGCGAACACCGGGGAGCTGTTTTTT. It is translated as CASSLAGFANTGELFF. The chain employs TRBV7-6 and TRBJ2-2; no clear D. CDR3 size: 16 residues. Trimming left V 0 bases short and J 0 bases short, with 8 bases between. Per germline, CDR1 SGHVS and CDR2 FNYEAQ.

The gene calls are TRBV18 and TRBJ2-7; the D gene is possibly TRBD2 (6 bases). CDR1 is KGHSH, CDR2 LQKENI, per germline. This CDR3 has 12 residues. With 3 bases removed from V and 5 bases from J, the gap between germline ends came to 8 bases. The CDR3 is CASSPRRDEQYF. The CDR3 DNA reads as TGTGCCAGCTCACCGAGGAGGGACGAGCAGTACTTC.

The chain employs TRBV11-3 and TRBJ2-6; TRBD1 agrees at 11 bases. Per the germline V gene, CDR1 is SGHNT and CDR2 is YENEEA. V lost 1 base to trimming and J lost 2 bases; unmatched junction nucleotides: 7. The CDR3 loop spans 19 amino acids. Here the CDR3 DNA reads TGTGCCAGCAGCTTAGGGGAGGGACAGGGGGGAGCTGGGGCCAACGTCCTGACTTTC. Translation: CASSLGEGQGGAGANVLTF.

This clonotype was seen a few times. This chain connects TRBV12-5 to TRBJ2-1; D is unclear. The CDR3 contains 13 residues. Trimming removed 2 bases at V and 7 bases at J, with 9 bases between. Germline assignment: CDR1 LGHNT and CDR2 FRNRAP. The CDR3, as DNA: TGTGCTAGTGGTTTGCCCCGGACGAATGAGCAGTTCTTC. It codes for CASGLPRTNEQFF.

The J gene is TRBJ2-1, the V gene TRBV20-1, with 13 bases fitting TRBD2. The junction had 2 bases not matched to a gene; V was cut back by 7 bases and J by 8 bases. Germline assignment: CDR1 DFQATT and CDR2 SNEGSKA (reference sequence). This CDR3 region has 12 residues. CDR3 residues: CSGLAGGYEQFF. CDR3 sequence (DNA): TGCAGTGGACTAGCGGGAGGTTATGAGCAGTTCTTC.

This clonotype has ten or more counts. The DNA for the CDR3 is TGTGCCAGCGGCCTTCCGGGACGAGGAACTAGCGGGTCCTCCTACAATGAGCAGTTCTTC. Encoded protein: CASGLPGRGTSGSSYNEQFF. The chain carries TRBV7-2 and TRBJ2-1, with TRBD2 identical over 9 bases. This CDR3 has 20 residues. V was clipped by 8 bases and J by 0 bases; unmatched bases: 20. Germline V CDR1 and CDR2: SGHTA, FQGNSA.

V and J are TRBV24-1 and TRBJ2-1; 13 positions agree with TRBD2. Trimming took 0 bases from V and 9 from J; bases not matched to a gene: 4. Germline V gene lookup returns CDR1 KGHDR and CDR2 SFDVKD. The CDR3 runs to 16 residues. CDR3 in DNA: TGTGCCACCAGTGATTTGGGGACTAGCGGGATTCGTGAGCAGTTCTTC. Translation: CATSDLGTSGIREQFF.

The genes are TRBV28 and TRBJ2-4, with 9 nucleotides matching TRBD1. The V gene's germline CDR1 is MDHEN and CDR2 SYDVKM. Trimming removed 7 bases from V and 9 bases from J; junction bases left unmatched: 7. This CDR3 comprises 13 residues. The DNA for the CDR3 is TGTGCCAGCAAACAGGGGGCAGAGTTCATTCAGTACTTC. It yields the protein CASKQGAEFIQYF.

The sample holds many counts of this clonotype. V usage is TRBV7-2 and J usage is TRBJ1-5; possible D gene TRBD1, 5 bases. This CDR3 is 14 amino acids long. Trimming shortened V by 2 bases and J by 7 bases, and 12 bases separated the two germline ends. Germline lookup yields CDR1 SGHTA and CDR2 FQGNSA. This CDR3 is CASSLSRVLQPQHF. CDR3 DNA sequence: TGTGCCAGCAGCTTAAGCAGGGTGTTACAGCCCCAGCATTTT.

The CDR3 reads CASSLAGDTNGYTF. CDR3 bases: TGTGCCAGCAGTCTCGCCGGGGACACGAATGGCTACACCTTC. The chain is built from TRBV27 and TRBJ1-2, with D tentatively TRBD1 (6 bases). With 5 bases removed from V and 6 bases from J, the gap between germline ends came to 16 bases. This CDR3 has 14 residues. Germline CDR1 reads MNHEY; CDR2 reads SMNVEV (reference sequence).

As for this clonotype: As the CDR3 is not closed by the conserved phenylalanine or tryptophan, this likely results from a read error. The chain couples TRBV7-9 to TRBJ2-4; D uncertain. V lost 1 base to trimming and J lost 9 bases, with 13 bases between them. Germline V gene lookup returns CDR1 SEHNR and CDR2 FQNEAQ (reference sequence). This CDR3 contains 14 residues. The CDR3 here is CASSLDRSRRIQYL. The CDR3 bases are TGTGCCAGCAGCTTAGATAGAAGTAGGCGCATTCAGTACCTC.

CDR3 residues: CATSDQGGNSYNEQFF. The DNA of the CDR3 is TGTGCCACCAGTGATCAGGGCGGGAACTCCTACAATGAGCAGTTCTTC. The J gene is TRBJ2-1, the V gene TRBV24-1; D is perhaps TRBD2 (6 bases). The CDR3 extends over 16 amino acids. With 3 bases removed from V and 0 bases from J, the gap between germline ends came to 11 bases. Germline CDR1 reads KGHDR; CDR2 reads SFDVKD.

This rearrangement joins TRBV28 to TRBJ1-3, with 8 nucleotides matching TRBD1. The CDR3 covers 13 residues. V dropped 10 bases and J dropped 1; count of bases not matched to a gene: 3. Germline-derived CDR1 and CDR2 are MDHEN and SYDVKM. The CDR3 region is CATYRGSGNTIYF. As DNA, the CDR3 is TGTGCCACTTACAGGGGGTCTGGAAACACCATATATTTT.

This chain links TRBV20-1 with TRBJ2-5, with a tentative D call TRBD1 (5 bases). Germline V CDR1 and CDR2: DFQATT, SNEGSKA (reference sequence). The CDR3 sequence is 15 residues long. V lost 3 bases, J lost 4 bases, and 18 bases lay in between. Here the CDR3 DNA reads TGCAGTGCTAGGCCCCCGCCAGGGTTGGGAGAGACCCAGTACTTC. It encodes CSARPPPGLGETQYF.

The chain links TRBV7-9 to TRBJ2-7, with TRBD1 identical over 7 bases. V trimming: 5 bases; J trimming: 4 bases; junction bases outside the gene matches: 8. This CDR3 contains 14 residues. Germline assignment: CDR1 SEHNR and CDR2 FQNEAQ (reference sequence). The CDR3 loop is CASSPGQDPYEQYF. CDR3 DNA: TGTGCCAGCAGCCCCGGACAGGACCCATACGAGCAGTACTTC.

The chain joins TRBV20-1 to TRBJ1-1, with D tentatively TRBD1 (6 bases). Trimming cost V 0 bases and J 0 bases, with 14 bases left between them. Germline V gene data show CDR1 as DFQATT and CDR2 as SNEGSKA (reference sequence). CDR3 size: 16 residues. CDR3 bases: TGCAGTGCTAGAGATACCCAGGGGTCCGTGAACACTGAAGCTTTCTTT. Protein: CSARDTQGSVNTEAFF.

A few counts support this clonotype. The gene calls are TRBV15 and TRBJ2-7, with D unclear. The CDR3 runs to 15 residues. Between the trimmed V and J ends, which lost 0 bases and 0 bases, there was a span of 9 bases. CDR1 and CDR2 from the germline V gene are LNHNV and YYDKDF (reference sequence). The CDR3 is CATSRDPSFSYEQYV. Written as DNA, the CDR3 is TGTGCCACCAGCAGAGATCCCAGTTTCTCCTACGAGCAGTACGTC.

The chain is built from TRBV4-1 and TRBJ2-1; the match to TRBD2 covers 12 bases. The V gene's germline CDR1 is MGHRA and CDR2 YSYEKL. Trimming at V came to 1 base and at J to 4 bases, leaving 2 bases not matched to a gene. The CDR3 consists of 16 residues. For the CDR3, the DNA is TGCGCCAGCAGCCAAGGCGGACTAGCGGGGTACAATGAGCAGTTCTTC. Translated: CASSQGGLAGYNEQFF.

The chain recombines TRBV20-1 with TRBJ2-1; tentative D call: TRBD1 (5 bases). The CDR3 loop spans 17 amino acids. Trimming stripped 1 base from V and 2 bases from J, with 18 bases between. The germline V gene has CDR1 DFQATT and CDR2 SNEGSKA (reference sequence). CDR3 residues: CSARGEQGIFPYNEQFF. The CDR3 region has the DNA TGCAGTGCTAGAGGAGAGCAGGGCATATTCCCCTACAATGAGCAGTTCTTC.

This clonotype has a count of ten or more. The V and J genes are TRBV7-2 and TRBJ2-5; TRBD2 matches 7 bases. The CDR3 length is 15 residues. CDR1 and CDR2 (germline): SGHTA, FQGNSA. The J segment lost 5 bases and the V segment lost 2 bases, leaving 8 bases of the junction unmatched. The CDR3 bases are TGTGCCAGCAGCTTAAGGCTAGCGGTGCGGGAGACCCAGTACTTC. Translated, it gives CASSLRLAVRETQYF.

The rearrangement uses TRBV20-1 and TRBJ2-1; TRBD2 is a possible D gene (5 bases). CDR1 DFQATT and CDR2 SNEGSKA come from the germline V gene (reference sequence). With 0 bases removed from V and 2 bases from J, the gap between germline ends came to 14 bases. This CDR3 is 16 amino acids long. The DNA for the CDR3 is TGCAGTGCTAGAGATCGCGAGGACTTAGCCTACAATGAGCAGTTCTTC. This gives the protein CSARDREDLAYNEQFF.

The rearrangement uses TRBV27 and TRBJ2-6; 14 nucleotides align to TRBD2. The trim removed 5 bases at V and 2 bases at J, leaving 5 bases unmatched. This CDR3 has 18 residues. Looked up from germline, CDR1 is MNHEY and CDR2 is SMNVEV (reference sequence). CDR3 region: CASSIRLAGGTGANVLTF. CDR3 nucleotides: TGTGCCAGCAGTATCCGACTAGCGGGAGGGACTGGGGCCAACGTCCTGACTTTC.

This clonotype has only a few counts. The chain is built from TRBV6-1 and TRBJ1-5; TRBD1 matches 8 bases. CDR1 and CDR2 (germline): MNHNS, SASEGT. Losses at the gene ends were 7 bases for V and 1 base for J; bases not matched to a gene: 15. The CDR3 totals 18 residues. DNA for the CDR3: TGTGCCAGCAACCATGGGACAGGCGGCAGGTCAAGCAATCAGCCCCAGCATTTT. This translates into CASNHGTGGRSSNQPQHF.

This clonotype was observed a handful of times. This sequence joins TRBV7-2 and TRBJ2-2, with D unclear. The CDR3 consists of 16 residues. Germline V CDR1 and CDR2: SGHTA, FQGNSA. Trimming stripped 1 base from V and 7 bases from J, with 16 bases between. CDR3 bases: TGTGCCAGCAGCTTAGGTGGCGTTCGTGTGGGCGGGGAGCTGTTTTTT. Encoded protein: CASSLGGVRVGGELFF.

This clonotype has ten or more counts. The J gene is TRBJ1-6, the V gene TRBV7-2; possibly TRBD1 for D (5 bases). This CDR3 is 14 amino acids long. CDR1 is SGHTA, CDR2 FQGNSA, per germline. Trimming removed 5 bases at V and 7 bases at J, with 12 bases between. Here the CDR3 DNA reads TGTGCCAGCAGCGCGGGACGGAGAAATTCACCCCTCCACTTT. Translating it yields CASSAGRRNSPLHF. Complete variable domain (other parts from reference TRBV7-2 and TRBJ1-6): GAGVSQSPSNKVTEKGKDVELRCDPISGHTALYWYRQSLGQGLEFLIYFQGNSAPDKSGLPSDRFSAERTGGSVSTLTIQRTQQEDSAVYLCASSAGRRNSPLHFGNGTRLTVT.